This TCR beta chain was identified in a study of blood T cell repertoires in COVID-19. Overall study: Acute and convalescent COVID-19 samples came from the United States, Italy and Spain. The cDNA or gDNA used as material had been derived from T cells, B-cell-depleted T cells, or PBMCs.

This clone appeared a single time. The CDR3 covers 15 residues. V lost 3 bases and J lost 10, with 18 bases in between. Germline CDR1 and CDR2: KGHDR and SFDVKD. Per the study methods: Amplification of reference gene primers was used by the study to estimate nucleated cell counts. Measured with immunoSEQ multiplex PCR; TCRdb has only the in-frame clones, and not every one. V and J calls and clone size follow that table, whereas D and trimming were derived from the DNA. The sample holds about 200,000 clones, roughly nine tenths seen once. Categorization into cohorts depended on clinical history that participants reported.

This clonotype originated in a woman in her 30s with acute COVID-19. Input material: PBMCs or T cells enriched from blood (not recorded which). J is TRBJ2-1 and V is TRBV24-1; possible D gene TRBD2, 7 bases. As DNA, the CDR3 is TGTGCCACCAGTGATAATGCGGGGGCCATTGTGGAGCAGTTCTTC. Translating gives CATSDNAGAIVEQFF.